This TCR beta chain was retrieved from a study of blood T cell repertoires in COVID-19. Across the whole study: COVID-19 samples from acute and convalescent phases originated in the United States, Italy and Spain.

Generated by immunoSEQ multiplex PCR, the TCRdb table keeps only in-frame clones and is missing some. This sample carries more than 95,000 clones, roughly 90% of them seen once, and the ten largest clones take approximately 8.1%. This receptor was taken from a man between 50 and 59 years old with acute or convalescent COVID-19. Sequencing was done on a sample of peripheral blood.

CDR3 in amino acids: CASSPGRLDTQYF. The CDR3 DNA sequence: TGTGCCAGCAGCCCCGGTCGGTTGGATACGCAGTATTTT. The chain combines TRBV12-3 or TRBV12-4 with TRBJ2-3; D is unresolved. The V and J ends lost 6 bases and 6 bases respectively, with 13 bases between them. The CDR3 consists of 13 residues.